A selection of T cell receptor beta chains follows, all from one sample in a study of post-analysis software for immune sequencing data. One entry per CDR3 protein, called by TCRdb with MiXCR from the PCR reads. Of about 820,000 distinct CDR3 sequences listed, approximately 57% are singletons. Sequencing was carried out using blood. The receptor source for this set is a girl aged 5 to 17 with multiple sclerosis. Both conserved end residues are trimmed from each CDR3. A D gene is named only where the DNA matches it firmly.

V	D	J	CDR3
TRBV12-3/TRBV12-4	TRBD1	TRBJ2-1	ASSLSGQGLVEQF
TRBV6-6	.	TRBJ2-7	ASSYRGATGEQY
TRBV10-3	TRBD2	TRBJ2-1	AIRQTSGGNNEQF
TRBV7-9	.	TRBJ1-1	ASTKAIRGGTEAF
TRBV7-2	TRBD2	TRBJ2-5	ASSLGLAVGEETQY
TRBV6-5	.	TRBJ2-4	ASSSTGGLDIQY
TRBV9	TRBD2	TRBJ2-7	ASSVGLAGGLLNEQY
TRBV10-2	.	TRBJ2-1	ASSAAGAGSYNEQF
TRBV20-1	.	.	SARPGGPYEQY
TRBV29-1	.	TRBJ2-7	SVEDLSSEQY
TRBV5-1	TRBD2	TRBJ2-7	ASSYAGLAGSSYEQY
TRBV6-6	.	TRBJ2-1	ASSYSRSNEQF
TRBV10-3	.	TRBJ2-1	AISVQDMAYNEQF
TRBV5-5	TRBD2	TRBJ2-1	ASSSSRLAVSNEQF
TRBV7-9	TRBD1	TRBJ2-1	ASSLVGHRGNLYNEQF
TRBV6-5	.	TRBJ2-7	ASSTSGYEQY
TRBV6-1	.	TRBJ2-3	ASGSLAGSQDTQY
TRBV7-3	TRBD2	TRBJ2-3	ASSTKGTSGFPQY
TRBV24-1	.	TRBJ2-1	ATSDLGGEQF
TRBV14	TRBD1	TRBJ2-7	ASSPTGARYEQY
TRBV5-1	TRBD1	TRBJ2-7	ASSAPGGLNEQY
TRBV12-3/TRBV12-4	.	TRBJ1-2	ASRRRGGYT
TRBV4-1	.	TRBJ2-1	ASSSFPRGYNEQF
TRBV27	.	TRBJ2-2	ASSSDTETNTGELF
TRBV18	TRBD2	TRBJ2-7	ASSPSTSGGNYEQY
TRBV11-2	TRBD2	TRBJ2-7	ASSRTRGYEQY